The rows below give T cell receptor beta chains drawn from one sample of a study of shared clonotypes between healthy human individuals. The repertoire was sequenced with immunoSEQ multiplex PCR; TCRdb's copy has only in-frame clones and lacks some. Here the sample spans about 2.3 million clones, approximately 95% being singletons. Sequencing used naive CD4+ T cells from PBMCs. The receptors were gathered from a young man in good health. Some clones in this sample may be carry-over from other donors' samples. The CDR3 runs from the conserved cysteine through the conserved F or W. The D gene is left open where the match is weak. For some rows the clone size is stated as once, few or many, or as a class when expanded; others skip it.

CDR3: CASSQRRTGAEAFF
DNA: TGCGCCAGCAGCCAACGAAGGACAGGGGCTGAAGCTTTCTTT
V: TRBV4-1
size: -
D: TRBD1
J: TRBJ1-1

CDR3: CASSPGPNQPQHF
DNA: TGTGCCAGCTCACCAGGACCGAATCAGCCCCAGCATTTT
V: TRBV18
size: -
D: -
J: TRBJ1-5

CDR3: CASSIWDNRGETQYF
DNA: TGTGCCAGCAGTATATGGGACAACCGAGGGGAGACCCAGTACTTC
V: TRBV27
size: -
D: -
J: TRBJ2-5

CDR3: CASIPTGMGYGYTF
DNA: TGTGCCAGTATCCCGACAGGGATGGGCTATGGCTACACCTTC
V: TRBV19
size: -
D: TRBD1
J: TRBJ1-2

CDR3: CASSEIQANYGYTF
DNA: TGTGCCAGCAGTGAGATCCAAGCTAACTATGGCTACACCTTC
V: TRBV6-1
size: -
D: -
J: TRBJ1-2

CDR3: CASSSKNSGNTIYF
DNA: TGTGCCAGCAGCTCGAAAAACTCTGGAAACACCATATATTTT
V: TRBV4-2
size: -
D: -
J: TRBJ1-3

CDR3: CSVVPGFNYGYTF
DNA: TGCAGCGTCGTCCCAGGGTTTAACTATGGCTACACCTTC
V: TRBV29-1
size: few
D: -
J: TRBJ1-2

CDR3: CASSLSGGTSGRSSYNEQFF
DNA: TGTGCCAGCAGTTTATCGGGAGGGACTAGCGGGAGAAGCTCCTACAATGAGCAGTTCTTC
V: TRBV28
size: -
D: TRBD2
J: TRBJ2-1

CDR3: CASSLETGAYGYTF
DNA: TGTGCCAGCAGCTTAGAGACCGGCGCCTATGGCTACACCTTC
V: TRBV7-2
size: -
D: -
J: TRBJ1-2

CDR3: CASSLGVESYEQYF
DNA: TGTGCCAGCAGCTTGGGGGTAGAGTCCTACGAGCAGTACTTC
V: TRBV5-4
size: -
D: -
J: TRBJ2-7

CDR3: CASSLEVQVGANYGYTF
DNA: TGCGCCAGCAGCTTGGAAGTGCAAGTGGGAGCTAACTATGGCTACACCTTC
V: TRBV5-1
size: -
D: -
J: TRBJ1-2

CDR3: CASSSSTGTNEKLFF
DNA: TGTGCCAGCAGCTCTTCGACAGGCACTAATGAAAAACTGTTTTTT
V: TRBV5-5
size: -
D: -
J: TRBJ1-4

CDR3: CASSSLGAGGNTIYF
DNA: TGTGCCAGCAGCTCCTTAGGGGCTGGCGGAAACACCATATATTTT
V: TRBV14
size: -
D: -
J: TRBJ1-3

CDR3: CASSSGLVDEQYF
DNA: TGTGCCAGCAGTTCGGGACTAGTGGACGAGCAGTACTTC
V: TRBV28
size: -
D: TRBD2
J: TRBJ2-7

CDR3: CASSFLAGGPYEQYF
DNA: TGTGCCAGCAGCTTTTTAGCGGGAGGGCCCTACGAGCAGTACTTC
V: TRBV5-4
size: -
D: TRBD2
J: TRBJ2-7

CDR3: CAGRGQGAGQPQHF
DNA: TGTGCCGGCAGGGGACAGGGGGCCGGTCAGCCCCAGCATTTT
V: TRBV30
size: -
D: TRBD1
J: TRBJ1-5

CDR3: CASSLEGQGRSNEQFF
DNA: TGTGCCAGCAGCTTAGAGGGACAGGGGAGGAGCAATGAGCAGTTCTTC
V: TRBV11-3
size: -
D: TRBD1
J: TRBJ2-1

CDR3: CATRDTSGSPPDTQYF
DNA: TGTGCCACCAGGGACACTAGCGGGAGTCCCCCGGATACGCAGTATTTT
V: TRBV10-3
size: -
D: TRBD2
J: TRBJ2-3

CDR3: CASSQGRAVTYEQYF
DNA: TGCGCCAGCAGCCAAGGCAGGGCGGTGACCTACGAGCAGTACTTC
V: TRBV4-3
size: -
D: -
J: TRBJ2-7

CDR3: CASSSGSGSTEAFF
DNA: TGCGCCAGCAGCTCGGGGTCCGGGTCCACTGAAGCTTTCTTT
V: TRBV5-1
size: few
D: -
J: TRBJ1-1

CDR3: CATSRDQETQYF
DNA: TGTGCCACCAGCAGAGACCAAGAGACCCAGTACTTC
V: TRBV15
size: -
D: -
J: TRBJ2-5

CDR3: CASSIGQETQYF
DNA: TGTGCCAGCAGCATAGGACAAGAGACCCAGTACTTC
V: TRBV7-8
size: -
D: -
J: TRBJ2-5

CDR3: CASIWDRTSSYEQYF
DNA: TGTGCCAGCATCTGGGACAGAACCTCTTCCTACGAGCAGTACTTC
V: TRBV6-6
size: -
D: TRBD1
J: TRBJ2-7

CDR3: CATSRDSGGLAYTEAFF
DNA: TGTGCCACCAGCAGAGATTCCGGGGGCCTGGCGTACACTGAAGCTTTCTTT
V: TRBV15
size: -
D: -
J: TRBJ1-1

CDR3: CASSSSGGLGGEQYF
DNA: TGTGCCAGCAGCTCCAGCGGGGGGCTTGGAGGCGAGCAGTACTTC
V: TRBV7-3
size: -
D: TRBD2
J: TRBJ2-7

CDR3: CASSLGRTSTDTQYF
DNA: TGTGCCAGCAGCTTAGGCCGGACTAGCACAGATACGCAGTATTTT
V: TRBV11-3
size: -
D: -
J: TRBJ2-3

CDR3: CASSLTAGGYNEQFF
DNA: TGTGCCAGCAGCTTAACAGCGGGAGGATACAATGAGCAGTTCTTC
V: TRBV7-3
size: -
D: TRBD2
J: TRBJ2-1

CDR3: CASSFSSGRGNEQFF
DNA: TGCGCCAGCAGCTTTAGCAGCGGGAGGGGAAATGAGCAGTTCTTC
V: TRBV5-1
size: -
D: TRBD2
J: TRBJ2-1

CDR3: CASSLGYEQYF
DNA: TGTGCCAGCAGCTTGGGGTACGAGCAGTACTTC
V: TRBV6-6
size: -
D: -
J: TRBJ2-7

CDR3: CASSLALTSGYNEQFF
DNA: TGTGCCAGCAGCTTGGCCCTGACTAGCGGTTACAATGAGCAGTTCTTC
V: TRBV5-4
size: -
D: TRBD2
J: TRBJ2-1

CDR3: CASSVGSSNEQFF
DNA: TGTGCCAGCAGCGTAGGGTCTAGCAATGAGCAGTTCTTC
V: TRBV9
size: -
D: -
J: TRBJ2-1

CDR3: CAISESSYGYTF
DNA: TGTGCCATCAGTGAGAGCAGCTATGGCTACACCTTC
V: TRBV10-3
size: -
D: -
J: TRBJ1-2

CDR3: CASSFAAGVDEQFF
DNA: TGTGCCAGCAGCTTTGCTGCGGGAGTGGATGAGCAGTTCTTC
V: TRBV11-2
size: -
D: TRBD2
J: TRBJ2-1

CDR3: CASQPGGDPTIVGQYF
DNA: TGCGCCAGCCAACCCGGGGGGGACCCGACGATTGTAGGGCAGTACTTC
V: TRBV5-1
size: -
D: TRBD2
J: TRBJ2-7

CDR3: CASSYTGAGTEAFF
DNA: TGTGCCAGCAGCTACACGGGGGCGGGCACTGAAGCTTTCTTT
V: TRBV7-9
size: -
D: -
J: TRBJ1-1

CDR3: CASSLGGPLETQYF
DNA: TGCGCCAGCAGCTTGGGGGGTCCCCTGGAGACCCAGTACTTC
V: TRBV5-1
size: -
D: -
J: TRBJ2-5

CDR3: CAISDSGNTGELFF
DNA: TGTGCCATCAGTGACTCGGGGAACACCGGGGAGCTGTTTTTT
V: TRBV10-3
size: -
D: -
J: TRBJ2-2